The next 16 T cell receptor beta chains were all read from a single sample in a study of CD4 T cells in relation to SARS-CoV-2 and coronaviruses. TCRdb's copy holds only in-frame clones and misses some; the assay was immunoSEQ multiplex PCR. The sample yields 9,500 to 11,000 clones, 80% to 85% seen once. Unexposed donor CD4+ T cells date from about 2011-2018, before the COVID-19 pandemic. The cells were cultured for about ten days before CD4+ T cells were isolated. These TCRs are of unknown antigen specificity. The sequencing input was CD4+ T cells from PBMCs, cultured in vitro. These receptor sequences come from a human donor in good health.

The chain has TRBV4-3 and TRBJ2-1, with D perhaps given as TRBD1 or TRBD2 (5 bases each). The CDR3 runs to 15 residues. With 8 bases removed from V and 6 bases from J, the gap between germline ends came to 20 bases. Per the germline V gene, CDR1 is LGHNA and CDR2 is YSLEER. CDR3 sequence: CASSPGTLTGNEQFF. Here the CDR3 DNA reads TGCGCCAGCTCGCCCGGGACGTTGACGGGCAATGAGCAGTTCTTC.

The CDR3 here is CASSRTGIYEQYF. CDR3 DNA sequence: TGTGCCAGCAGTCGGACAGGAATCTACGAGCAGTACTTC. The J gene is TRBJ2-7, the V gene TRBV6-5; 7 bases match TRBD1. Germline V gives CDR1 MNHEY, CDR2 SVGAGI. CDR3 length equals 13 residues. V gave up 5 bases and J gave up 3 bases; unmatched junction bases: 4.

This sequence joins TRBV4-1 and TRBJ2-5; 11 nucleotides line up with TRBD2. The CDR3 runs to 16 residues. The germline gives CDR1 MGHRA, CDR2 YSYEKL. Trimming at V came to 5 bases and at J to 5 bases, leaving 10 bases not matched to a gene. The CDR3 protein is CASSSSSGGMAETQYF. As DNA, the CDR3 is TGCGCCAGCAGCAGTTCTAGCGGGGGGATGGCGGAGACCCAGTACTTC.

The chain recombines TRBV19 with TRBJ1-2; TRBD1 matches 9 bases. V shed 5 bases and J 6 bases; nucleotides not matched to a gene: 4. CDR3 length: 13 amino acids. Germline assignment: CDR1 LNHDA and CDR2 SQIVND (reference sequence). The DNA for the CDR3 is TGTGCCAGTAGTGTACAGGGGGCTGATGGCTACACCTTC. Its protein product is CASSVQGADGYTF.

This chain uses TRBV11-3 with TRBJ2-3; D perhaps matches TRBD2 (5 bases). Germline V gene lookup returns CDR1 SGHNT and CDR2 YENEEA. Trimming cost V 8 bases and J 6 bases, with 15 bases left between them. The CDR3 has 13 amino acids. The CDR3 here is CASSDSYPDTQYF. The CDR3, as DNA: TGTGCCAGCTCGGACTCCTACCCCGATACGCAGTATTTT.

The chain uses TRBV5-1 and TRBJ1-5; TRBD1 is a possible D gene (5 bases). Trimming left V 0 bases short and J 4 bases short, with 11 bases between. Germline V gives CDR1 SGHRS, CDR2 YFSETQ. The CDR3 has 15 amino acids. The CDR3 DNA reads as TGCGCCAGCAGCTTGGCCGGGGGGTCGAATCAGCCCCAGCATTTT. Its protein product is CASSLAGGSNQPQHF.

This chain links TRBV19 with TRBJ1-5; no reliable D call. Germline CDR1 reads LNHDA; CDR2 reads SQIVND (reference sequence). The CDR3 is 13 residues long. V was trimmed by 1 base and J by 9 bases, leaving 10 bases between them. Here the CDR3 reads CASSIGPKVPQHF. CDR3 coding DNA: TGTGCCAGTAGTATAGGCCCGAAGGTGCCCCAGCATTTT.

J is TRBJ2-2 and V is TRBV14; D is unclear. This CDR3 region has 15 residues. From germline, CDR1 is SGHDN and CDR2 FVKESK. Trimming pared 2 bases from V and 7 bases from J, leaving 14 bases between. The CDR3 bases are TGTGCCAGCAGCCAACTGGGCGGTCGAAGCGGGGAGCTGTTTTTT. As protein: CASSQLGGRSGELFF.

V and J are TRBV5-1 and TRBJ1-1; 7 bases are shared with TRBD1. The V gene's germline CDR1 is SGHRS and CDR2 YFSETQ. The V gene end was trimmed by 10 bases and the J gene end by 2 bases; junction bases not matched to a gene: 8. The CDR3 totals 13 residues. Here the CDR3 DNA reads TGCGCCTCCCAAGGACAGGACAACACTGAAGCTTTCTTT. Amino acids: CASQGQDNTEAFF.

The V call is TRBV19, the J call TRBJ2-1, with TRBD1 identical over 7 bases. Per the germline V gene, CDR1 is LNHDA and CDR2 is SQIVND (reference sequence). The CDR3 extends over 14 amino acids. With 3 bases clipped from V and 7 bases from J, the junction kept 6 bases outside the gene matches. CDR3 sequence (DNA): TGTGCCAGTAGTATCCGGGACAGTGCTAATGAGCAGTTCTTC. Its translation: CASSIRDSANEQFF.

The gene calls are TRBV27 and TRBJ2-2, with a weak D call TRBD1 (6 bases). Trimming stripped 7 bases from V and 3 bases from J, with 15 bases between. This CDR3 region has 15 residues. Germline lookup yields CDR1 MNHEY and CDR2 SMNVEV (reference sequence). Written as DNA, the CDR3 is TGTGCCAGCACCCCCCGGGACACATACACCGGGGAGCTGTTTTTT. This encodes CASTPRDTYTGELFF.

This chain joins TRBV7-9 and TRBJ1-5, with TRBD1 matching over 7 bases. Germline V gene lookup returns CDR1 SEHNR and CDR2 FQNEAQ (reference sequence). The CDR3 is made up of 14 amino acids. J was trimmed by 6 bases and V by 5 bases; bases with no gene match: 7. CDR3 bases: TGTGCCAGCAGCCCCCAGGGGGTCGGTCAGCCCCAGCATTTT. It encodes CASSPQGVGQPQHF.

The J gene is TRBJ1-6, the V gene TRBV4-3; the D is unclear. The CDR3 is made up of 18 amino acids. Trimming pared 0 bases from V and 0 bases from J, leaving 12 bases between. Looked up from germline, CDR1 is LGHNA and CDR2 is YSLEER. This CDR3 reads CASSQDLGSSSYNSPLHF. In nucleotides, the CDR3 is TGCGCCAGCAGCCAAGATCTGGGCAGCAGCTCCTATAATTCACCCCTCCACTTT.

The chain employs TRBV11-2 and TRBJ1-6; TRBD1 agrees at 10 bases. CDR1 and CDR2 (germline): SGHAT, FQNNGV. This CDR3 is built from 15 residues. The V gene end was trimmed by 5 bases and the J gene end by 8 bases; junction bases not matched to a gene: 6. The DNA of the CDR3 is TGTGCCAGCAGCCTGCGGGGGACAGGGGATTCACCCCTCCACTTT. Protein: CASSLRGTGDSPLHF.

The J gene is TRBJ1-2, the V gene TRBV6-1, with D possibly TRBD1 on 5 matching bases. The CDR3 covers 13 residues. V was trimmed by 5 bases and J by 8 bases, leaving 15 bases between them. Germline CDR1 MNHNS, CDR2 SASEGT. This CDR3 is CASSPGTLGGYTF. CDR3 nucleotides: TGTGCCAGCAGTCCAGGGACCCTTGGAGGCTACACCTTC.

The V and J genes are TRBV6-2 or TRBV6-3 and TRBJ2-5; 10 nucleotides match TRBD2. Per the germline V gene, CDR1 is MNHEY and CDR2 is SVGEGT. The trim removed 5 bases at V and 4 bases at J, leaving 4 bases unmatched. The CDR3 consists of 14 residues. CDR3 sequence: CASSPTSGRETQYF. The CDR3, as DNA: TGTGCCAGCAGTCCGACTAGCGGGCGAGAGACCCAGTACTTC.